The clone carrying this T cell receptor (beta chain) was counted only a few times. In the study's own analysis: Nucleated cell number was recorded as an estimate derived from reference gene primer amplification. Method: immunoSEQ multiplex PCR; TCRdb's copy keeps in-frame clones and lacks some. V, J and clone size reflect that table, while D and trimming were determined from the DNA. The sample contains 72,000 or so clones, approximately 89% of which appear only once. Germline CDR1 SEHNR, CDR2 FQNEAQ (reference sequence). The CDR3 covers 15 residues. The junction had 3 bases not matched to a gene; V was cut back by 1 base and J by 10 bases. The data were taken from a study of blood T cell repertoires in COVID-19. Whole-study context: T cells, B-cell-depleted T cells, or PBMCs supplied cDNA or gDNA.

V is TRBV7-9 and J is TRBJ2-3; 15 bases match TRBD2. The clonotype originates from an elderly woman with active or convalescent COVID-19. The sample taken for sequencing was peripheral blood. The CDR3 reads CASSLGTSGGAAQYF. Written as DNA, the CDR3 is TGTGCCAGCAGCTTAGGGACTAGCGGGGGGGCGGCGCAGTATTTT.